This T cell receptor beta chain was profiled in a study of blood T cells in healthy people across ages. Study observations and caveats: Naive T cell percentage showed a strong correlation with TCR beta diversity.

It was approximately 10 milliliters of peripheral blood that were drawn from each donor. Germline values: CDR1 MDHEN, CDR2 SYDVKM. This CDR3 spans 16 amino acids. The V and J ends lost 6 bases and 4 bases respectively, with 20 bases between them. Combining a sample-barcoded 5' primer with a J-beta primer mix, a second PCR ran for roughly 7 to 12 cycles. A single record per CDR3 protein comes from TCRdb applying MiXCR to the 5' RACE reads. The table includes 780,000 or so distinct CDR3 sequences, about 61% detected once. As for this clonotype: As yet, its antigen is unknown.

Sequencing was performed on blood. The chain couples TRBV28 to TRBJ2-3, with a tentative D call TRBD2 (6 bases). The clonotype originates from a man between 40 and 49 years old in good health. The CDR3 sequence: CASRLPGGSLSDTQYF. As DNA, the CDR3 is TGTGCCAGCAGACTACCAGGAGGGAGTCTTTCAGATACGCAGTATTTT.